The 13 T cell receptor beta chains given below trace back to one sample, sequenced in a study of blood T cells in healthy people across ages. With a J-beta primer mix and a sample-barcoded 5' primer, a second PCR ran 7 to 11 cycles. MiXCR was run by TCRdb on the 5' RACE reads, yielding one entry per CDR3 protein. Among more than 550,000 distinct CDR3 sequences listed, roughly 20% were seen once. Sequencing was carried out using blood. These receptor sequences come from a man aged 65 to 79 in good health.

The chain couples TRBV6-1 to TRBJ1-5, with 9 nucleotides matching TRBD1. The CDR3 length is 15 residues. In germline, CDR1 is MNHNS, CDR2 SASEGT. With 3 bases clipped from V and 3 bases from J, the junction kept 3 bases outside the gene matches. The CDR3 reads CASSERTGVNQPQHF. The CDR3 coding sequence is TGTGCCAGCAGTGAGAGGACAGGGGTCAATCAGCCCCAGCATTTT.

This clonotype was picked up a small number of times. V gene TRBV6-5 combines with J gene TRBJ2-1; a weak D match, TRBD1 (5 bases). The end of the DNA is better explained by TRBJ2-7, so the J call may be wrong. CDR3 length: 15 amino acids. Germline values: CDR1 MNHEY, CDR2 SVGAGI. This CDR3 is CASSYGATKPYEQYF. In DNA, the CDR3 is TGTGCCAGCAGTTACGGGGCTACCAAGCCCTACGAGCAGTACTTC.

The table lists this clonotype with a few counts. V gene TRBV24-1 combines with J gene TRBJ2-1, with no clear D. V was shortened by 4 bases and J by 9 bases, with 9 bases between the two germline ends. This CDR3 comprises 12 residues. CDR1 KGHDR and CDR2 SFDVKD come from the germline V gene. This CDR3 is CATSESAFEQFF. The CDR3 DNA reads as TGTGCCACCAGTGAGTCGGCTTTTGAGCAGTTCTTC.

This clonotype was counted between two and nine times. The chain carries TRBV5-6 and TRBJ2-7; D not resolved. CDR1 is SGHDT, CDR2 YYEEEE, per germline. Trimming cost V 5 bases and J 4 bases, with 19 bases left between them. The CDR3 runs 15 residues. The CDR3 protein is CASRPLVTGVYEQYF. CDR3 bases: TGTGCCAGCAGACCACTTGTGACTGGCGTGTACGAGCAGTACTTC.

V and J are TRBV21-1 and TRBJ2-1; TRBD2 was called by the table and not checked on the DNA. TRBJ2-7 explains the end of the DNA better; the J call may be wrong. TRBV21-1 is a pseudogene. The CDR3 totals 17 residues. In DNA form, the CDR3 reads TGTGCCAGCAGCAAAGAAGGGGGACTAGCGGGAGCCTACGAGCAGTACGTC. Its translation: CASSKEGGLAGAYEQYV.

The V and J genes are TRBV29-1 and TRBJ1-1; D is ambiguous. The CDR3 has 12 residues. V was cut by 4 bases and J by 5 bases, with 11 bases left in between. The V gene's germline CDR1 is SQVTM and CDR2 ANQGSEA. The CDR3: CSVGRVGTEAFF. The DNA for the CDR3 is TGCAGCGTTGGGCGGGTAGGGACTGAAGCTTTCTTT.

The chain has TRBV20-1 and TRBJ2-6; D unclear. The V end lost 2 bases, the J end lost 0 bases, and 11 bases lay between the germline ends. CDR1 is DFQATT, CDR2 SNEGSKA, per germline (reference sequence). The CDR3 runs 16 residues. CDR3 DNA sequence: TGCAGTGCTAGATTACATCCCCGCTCTGGGGCCAACGTCCTGACTTTC. Translation gives CSARLHPRSGANVLTF.

This clonotype was seen repeatedly, ten times or more. One end of the junction is discordant with germline, which a read error may explain. The V call is TRBV5-1, the J call TRBJ2-3; D may be TRBD1 (6 bases). Germline V gives CDR1 SGHRS, CDR2 YFSETQ. The CDR3 length is 13 residues. CDR3 in DNA: TGTGCCAGCAGCTTTAGGGGGACAGATACGCAGTATTTT. The encoded protein is CASSFRGTDTQYF.

This clonotype appeared many times. The V gene is TRBV7-2, the J gene TRBJ2-3; weak D call: TRBD1 (6 bases). CDR3 length: 15 residues. Germline lookup yields CDR1 SGHTA and CDR2 FQGNSA. Deletions cut 1 base from V and 4 bases from J, with 12 bases between. CDR3: CASSLETGRSDTQYF. The CDR3 DNA reads as TGTGCCAGCAGCTTAGAAACAGGGCGGTCAGATACGCAGTATTTT.

About this clonotype: At one boundary the junction diverges from the germline segment, which might be a read error. The gene calls are TRBV28 and TRBJ2-2; the match to TRBD2 covers 9 bases. The CDR3 sequence is 15 residues long. Germline loops: CDR1 MDHEN, CDR2 SYDVKM. This chain's CDR3 is CASSLGTSWAGKLFF. CDR3 DNA: TGTGCCAGCAGTTTAGGGACTAGCTGGGCCGGGAAGCTGTTTTTT.

With regard to this clonotype: The junction departs from the called germline gene at one end, perhaps through a read error. V usage is TRBV11-2 and J usage is TRBJ2-1; possible D gene TRBD2, 6 bases. The CDR3 is made up of 16 amino acids. Germline V lookup: CDR1 SGHAT, CDR2 FQNNGV. This chain's CDR3 is CASSLPLALSQNEQFF. The CDR3 coding sequence is TGTGCCAGCAGCTTACCCCTAGCGCTATCCCAAAATGAGCAATTCTTC.

The table lists this clonotype with a few counts. The chain has TRBV15 and TRBJ2-7; D may match TRBD1 or TRBD2 (6 bases each). The J call is doubtful: the DNA matches TRBJ2-5 better. CDR1 is LNHNV and CDR2 is YYDKDF in the germline V gene (reference sequence). This CDR3 has 17 residues. The chain's CDR3 is CATSRDNGGRYQETQYF. The CDR3 bases are TGTGCCACCAGCAGAGATAACGGGGGCCGTTATCAAGAGACCCAGTACTTC.

CDR3: CASSPPEATRYEQYV. CDR3 DNA: TGTGCCAGCTCACCACCGGAGGCCACTCGCTACGAGCAGTACGTC. The chain links TRBV18 to TRBJ2-1, with TRBD2 as a possible D gene (5 bases). The DNA end lines up better with TRBJ2-7; the J call may be wrong. CDR1 and CDR2 from the germline V gene are KGHSH and LQKENI. The CDR3 consists of 15 residues.